The 10 T cell receptor beta chains listed next were all sequenced from one sample in a study of technical replicates of blood from several donors. Clones were sequenced by immunoSEQ multiplex PCR, and TCRdb holds only the in-frame ones, with some missing. The sample yields about 97,000 clones, roughly 95% seen once. Sequencing input: T cells isolated from PBMCs. The receptors come from a human donor in good health.

The chain has TRBV5-1 and TRBJ2-1; a weak D match, TRBD1 (5 bases). Germline CDR1 SGHRS, CDR2 YFSETQ. The CDR3 consists of 14 residues. Trimming took 1 base from V and 7 from J, leaving 12 bases between them. CDR3 amino acids: CASSLLEAGNEQFF. DNA of the CDR3: TGCGCCAGCAGCTTGTTAGAAGCAGGGAATGAGCAGTTCTTC.

V usage is TRBV5-1 and J usage is TRBJ1-2, with D maybe TRBD1 (5 bases). Germline-derived CDR1 and CDR2 are SGHRS and YFSETQ. The CDR3 has 14 residues. The V end lost 4 bases, the J end lost 1 base, and 11 bases lay between the germline ends. As DNA, the CDR3 is TGCGCCAGCAGCGCGGACCAGGGTAACTATGGCTACACCTTC. Its protein is CASSADQGNYGYTF.

This rearrangement joins TRBV5-1 to TRBJ2-7; D gene uncertain. The germline gives CDR1 SGHRS, CDR2 YFSETQ. The germline V and J ends were trimmed by 2 bases and 1 base, with 7 bases remaining between them. The CDR3 totals 13 residues. This chain's CDR3 is CASSFTESYEQYF. The CDR3, as DNA: TGCGCCAGCAGCTTCACAGAATCCTACGAGCAGTACTTC.

V and J are TRBV30 and TRBJ1-5, with 8 nucleotides matching TRBD1. This CDR3 has 18 residues. Trimming at V came to 6 bases and at J to 6 bases, leaving 22 bases not matched to a gene. In germline, CDR1 is GTSNPN, CDR2 SVGIG (reference sequence). This chain's CDR3 is CACTDRGKIQGEIQPQHF. DNA for the CDR3: TGTGCCTGTACCGACAGGGGAAAAATTCAGGGGGAAATTCAGCCCCAGCATTTT.

The chain links TRBV10-2 to TRBJ2-3; TRBD2 is a possible D gene (6 bases). The CDR3 is 17 residues long. Germline V gene lookup returns CDR1 WSHSY and CDR2 SAAADI. V was clipped by 0 bases and J by 4 bases, with 17 bases between them. The CDR3 is CASSESLGDWTSDTQYF. The CDR3 DNA is TGCGCCAGCAGTGAGTCTTTGGGGGACTGGACTTCAGATACGCAGTATTTT.

J is TRBJ2-7 and V is TRBV11-2, with TRBD2 matching over 11 bases. V dropped 5 bases and J dropped 4; count of bases not matched to a gene: 7. The CDR3 sequence is 15 residues long. CDR1 is SGHAT and CDR2 is FQNNGV in the germline V gene. CDR3 residues: CASSITSGGSYEQYF. In DNA, the CDR3 is TGTGCCAGCAGCATAACTAGCGGGGGATCTTACGAGCAGTACTTC.

The genes are TRBV12-5 and TRBJ1-1; possible D gene TRBD1, 5 bases. Looked up from germline, CDR1 is LGHNT and CDR2 is FRNRAP. There are 13 residues in the CDR3. Trimming left V 6 bases short and J 6 bases short, with 14 bases between. In DNA, the CDR3 is TGTGCTAGTGGCCGCCAGGGTGGCTCTGAAGCTTTCTTT. This codes for CASGRQGGSEAFF.

The chain employs TRBV27 and TRBJ2-3; 15 bases agree with TRBD2. V shed 3 bases, J shed 10 bases, and the junction held 8 bases outside the gene matches. The CDR3 length is 16 residues. Germline CDR1 MNHEY, CDR2 SMNVEV (reference sequence). This CDR3 reads CASSFPPGLAGGSQYF. The DNA of the CDR3 is TGTGCCAGCAGTTTCCCCCCGGGACTAGCGGGGGGATCGCAGTATTTT.

The chain employs TRBV2 and TRBJ2-5, with a weak D call TRBD1 (5 bases). The end of the DNA aligns better with TRBJ2-7, so the J call may be wrong. The germline gives CDR1 SNHLY, CDR2 FYNNEI. The CDR3 sequence is 15 residues long. The CDR3, as DNA: TGTGCCAGCAGTGCCCCCCCGCGACAGATTGGCGAGCAGTACTTC. Amino acid sequence: CASSAPPRQIGEQYF.

The rearrangement links TRBV4-1 to TRBJ2-3; possible D gene TRBD1, 6 bases. This CDR3 contains 16 residues. V lost 0 bases and J 0 bases, leaving 10 bases between the germline ends. Germline loops: CDR1 MGHRA, CDR2 YSYEKL. The CDR3 coding sequence is TGCGCCAGCAGCCAAGACAGGGGCTATAGCACAGATACGCAGTATTTT. It is translated as CASSQDRGYSTDTQYF.